A single sample is the source of the 11 T cell receptor beta chains below, sequenced in a study of cytomegalovirus exposure and HLA in healthy donors. The PCR contained 60 Vbeta and 13 Jbeta primers. Some clones are missing from TCRdb's copy, which holds only in-frame ones; the method was immunoSEQ multiplex PCR. Of 110,000 or so clones in the sample, over 65% were seen once. Material for sequencing was PBMCs. The receptors here all came from a woman aged 40 to 50 in good health and CMV-seropositive.

The chain combines TRBV7-2 with TRBJ2-3; 15 bases are shared with TRBD2. Trimming cost V 7 bases and J 4 bases; bases outside gene matches: 9. The V gene's germline CDR1 is SGHTA and CDR2 FQGNSA. This CDR3 comprises 17 residues. CDR3 bases: TGTGCCAGCACCCCCCGGGGACTAGCGGGGGGATCAGATACGCAGTATTTT. This encodes CASTPRGLAGGSDTQYF. Variable domain in full (rest from reference TRBV7-2 and TRBJ2-3): GAGVSQSPSNKVTEKGKDVELRCDPISGHTALYWYRQSLGQGLEFLIYFQGNSAPDKSGLPSDRFSAERTGGSVSTLTIQRTQQEDSAVYLCASTPRGLAGGSDTQYFGPGTRLTVL.

The V call is TRBV19, the J call TRBJ1-2, with D possibly matching TRBD1 (6 bases). Germline assignment: CDR1 LNHDA and CDR2 SQIVND (reference sequence). This CDR3 comprises 12 residues. V shed 11 bases and J shed 6 bases, with 16 bases lying between them. The CDR3: CARPPQGNGYTF. CDR3 DNA sequence: TGTGCCCGCCCTCCACAGGGTAATGGCTACACCTTC.

This chain joins TRBV5-1 and TRBJ1-4; TRBD1 is a possible D gene (5 bases). The CDR3 covers 16 residues. Trimming took off 5 bases at V and 10 bases at J, with 24 bases between the two ends. The germline V gene encodes CDR1 SGHRS and CDR2 YFSETQ. The CDR3 bases are TGCGCCAGCAGGGATTGGGGCCGGGGAGGTCCGGCAAAACTGTTTTTT. It specifies CASRDWGRGGPAKLFF.

CDR3 sequence reads: CASSLLTGEVTEAFF. In nucleotides, the CDR3 is TGTGCCAGCAGCCTACTGACAGGGGAAGTCACTGAAGCTTTCTTT. The V gene is TRBV5-5, the J gene TRBJ1-1; 8 nucleotides line up with TRBD1. The J segment lost 4 bases and the V segment lost 4 bases, leaving 9 bases of the junction unmatched. The CDR3 runs to 15 residues. Germline V gives CDR1 SGHKS, CDR2 YYEKEE (reference sequence).

This clone was seen a handful of times. This chain joins TRBV6-1 and TRBJ2-7; TRBD1 matches at 7 bases. The CDR3 is 16 amino acids. Trimming at V came to 0 bases and at J to 4 bases, leaving 9 bases not matched to a gene. CDR1 MNHNS and CDR2 SASEGT come from the germline V gene. The CDR3, as DNA: TGTGCCAGCAGTGAAGCTTTTCAGGGGACAGCATACGAGCAGTACTTC. It is translated as CASSEAFQGTAYEQYF.

This clone was seen only once. The rearrangement links TRBV4-2 to TRBJ2-7, with TRBD2 matching 8 bases. After removal of 4 bases from V and 2 bases from J, the junction contained 7 bases not matched to a gene. This CDR3 is 15 amino acids long. Germline-derived CDR1 and CDR2 are LGHNA and YNFKEQ. The CDR3 nucleotides are TGTGCCAGCAGCCTAGCGGGGACCAGAGCCTACGAGCAGTACTTC. This translates into CASSLAGTRAYEQYF.

The rearrangement uses TRBV18 and TRBJ2-3, with 8 bases that match TRBD2. Germline V gene data show CDR1 as KGHSH and CDR2 as LQKENI. Trimming at V came to 2 bases and at J to 4 bases, leaving 2 bases not matched to a gene. The CDR3 spans 14 residues. CDR3 DNA: TGTGCCAGCTCACCAGGACTAGCAGCAGATACGCAGTATTTT. Translating it yields CASSPGLAADTQYF.

The rearrangement links TRBV6-4 to TRBJ2-2; TRBD1 agrees at 8 bases. CDR1 and CDR2 from the germline V gene are MRHNA and SNTAGT. The CDR3 extends over 21 amino acids. V was pared by 8 bases and J by 0 bases, with 23 bases of the junction left unmatched. The CDR3 coding sequence is TGTGCCAGCCGGGACTTCTTAAAGGGACAGGCAACCTTTCCGAACACCGGGGAGCTGTTTTTT. Translation gives CASRDFLKGQATFPNTGELFF.

The V call is TRBV5-6, the J call TRBJ1-1; no definite D call. Deletions cut 4 bases from V and 3 bases from J, with 10 bases between. CDR3 size: 13 residues. In germline, CDR1 is SGHDT, CDR2 YYEEEE. CDR3 amino acids: CASSPGGYTEAFF. The CDR3, as DNA: TGTGCCAGCAGCCCGGGTGGTTACACTGAAGCTTTCTTT.

This clone was found a few times. The chain carries TRBV19 and TRBJ1-1; D is perhaps TRBD1 (5 bases). From germline, CDR1 is LNHDA and CDR2 SQIVND (reference sequence). V was clipped by 6 bases and J by 7 bases, with 15 bases between them. The CDR3 consists of 13 residues. The CDR3 sequence: CASSMGGFGEAFF. The CDR3 nucleotides read TGTGCCAGTAGCATGGGGGGGTTCGGTGAAGCTTTCTTT. Full variable domain (missing parts from reference TRBV19 and TRBJ1-1): DGGITQSPKYLFRKEGQNVTLSCEQNLNHDAMYWYRQDPGQGLRLIYYSQIVNDFQKGDIAEGYSVSREKKESFPLTVTSAQKNPTAFYLCASSMGGFGEAFFGQGTRLTVV.

The chain is built from TRBV4-1 and TRBJ2-5, with a tentative D call TRBD2 (5 bases). The CDR3 has 16 residues. The ends were cut back, 0 bases at V and 5 bases at J, with 16 bases in the middle. Per the germline V gene, CDR1 is MGHRA and CDR2 is YSYEKL. The CDR3 nucleotides are TGCGCCAGCAGCCAAGATGGACGGGGAAGGGTGGAGACCCAGTACTTC. This gives the protein CASSQDGRGRVETQYF.